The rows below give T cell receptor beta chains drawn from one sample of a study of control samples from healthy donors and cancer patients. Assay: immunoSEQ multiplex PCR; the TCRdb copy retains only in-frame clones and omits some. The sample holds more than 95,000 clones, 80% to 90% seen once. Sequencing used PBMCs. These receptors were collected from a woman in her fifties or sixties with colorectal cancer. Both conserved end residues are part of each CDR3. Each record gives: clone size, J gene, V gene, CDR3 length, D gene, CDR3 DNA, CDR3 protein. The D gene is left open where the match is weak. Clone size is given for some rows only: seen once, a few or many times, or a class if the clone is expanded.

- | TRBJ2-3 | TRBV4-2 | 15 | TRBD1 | TGTGCCAGCAGCCCCGGGACAGAGAGCACAGATACGCAGTATTTT | CASSPGTESTDTQYF
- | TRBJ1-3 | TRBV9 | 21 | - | TGTGCCAGCAGCGCTGAGCCGTACCCCTCGATCTCGGACAGCTCTGGAAACACCATATATTTT | CASSAEPYPSISDSSGNTIYF
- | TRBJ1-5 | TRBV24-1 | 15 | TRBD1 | TGTGCCACCAGTGAAGCGGGACAGCCCAATCAGCCCCAGCATTTT | CATSEAGQPNQPQHF
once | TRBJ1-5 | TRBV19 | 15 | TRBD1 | TGTGCCAGTATAGGAGGACAGGGAGGTCGGGGGCCCCAGCATTTT | CASIGGQGGRGPQHF
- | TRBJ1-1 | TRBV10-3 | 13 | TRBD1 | TGTGCCACCGTAACAGGGGAAGGCACTGAAGCTTTCTTT | CATVTGEGTEAFF
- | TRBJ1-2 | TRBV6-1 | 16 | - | TGTGCCAGCAGTGAACCCGGGGACAAGGCCTTCTATGGCTACACCTTC | CASSEPGDKAFYGYTF
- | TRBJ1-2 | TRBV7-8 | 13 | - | TGTGCCAGCAGCCCCGACCAGAACTATGGCTACACCTTC | CASSPDQNYGYTF
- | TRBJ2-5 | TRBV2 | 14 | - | TGTGCCAGCACCCAGGACAGCCGCAGTAAGACCCAGTACTTC | CASTQDSRSKTQYF
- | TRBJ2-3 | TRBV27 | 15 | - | TGTGCCAGCAGGTTGCCGGGAGTGGGCACAGATACGCAGTATTTT | CASRLPGVGTDTQYF
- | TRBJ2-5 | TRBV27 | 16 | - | TGTGCCAGCAGTTTAAGTATACAGGGAACCCTCAGGGCCCAGTACTTC | CASSLSIQGTLRAQYF
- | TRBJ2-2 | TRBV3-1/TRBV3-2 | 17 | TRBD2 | TGTGCCAGCAGCCGGGGACTAGCGGGAGGGACTGCCGGGGAGCTGTTTTTT | CASSRGLAGGTAGELFF
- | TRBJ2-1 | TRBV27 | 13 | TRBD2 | TGTGCCAGCAGCGGGGACTACTACAATGAGCAGTTCTTC | CASSGDYYNEQFF
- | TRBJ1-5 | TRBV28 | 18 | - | TGTGCCAGCAGTTTAAGTCGGTTTGGGGCAGGGCGGTATCAGCCCCAGCATTTT | CASSLSRFGAGRYQPQHF
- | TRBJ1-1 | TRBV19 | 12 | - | TGTGCCAGTAGAAGGGACTCCACTGAAGCTTTCTTT | CASRRDSTEAFF
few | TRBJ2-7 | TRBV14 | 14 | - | TGTGCCAGCAGCCAAGGCGTCAGATCCGTGGTGCAGTACTTC | CASSQGVRSVVQYF
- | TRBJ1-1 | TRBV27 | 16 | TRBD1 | TGTGCCAGCAGTTCCCTATCGGGACAGGGTGGGACTGAAGCTTTCTTT | CASSSLSGQGGTEAFF
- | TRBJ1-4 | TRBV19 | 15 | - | TGTGCCAGTAGTACTCACAGCACAACTAATGAAAAACTGTTTTTT | CASSTHSTTNEKLFF
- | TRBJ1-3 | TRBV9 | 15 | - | TGTGCCAGCAGCGTTGGGACATTCTCTGGAAACACCATATATTTT | CASSVGTFSGNTIYF
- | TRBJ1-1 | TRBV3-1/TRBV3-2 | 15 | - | TGTGCCAGCAGCAGGGAATGGGGACAGAACACTGAAGCTTTCTTT | CASSREWGQNTEAFF
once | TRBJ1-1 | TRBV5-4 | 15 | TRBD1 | TGTGCCAGCAGCGCCAGGGACAGGACCTTCACTGAAGCTTTCTTT | CASSARDRTFTEAFF
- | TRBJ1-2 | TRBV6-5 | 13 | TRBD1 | TGTGCCAGCAGGGACAGGGTTGACTATGGCTACACCTTC | CASRDRVDYGYTF
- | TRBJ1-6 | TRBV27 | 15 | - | TGTGCCAGCTGTTACGGGGACCGGGATAATTCACCCCTCCACTTT | CASCYGDRDNSPLHF
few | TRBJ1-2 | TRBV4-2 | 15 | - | TGTGCCAGCAGCCAAGATTTGGGGGGTAACTATGGCTACACCTTC | CASSQDLGGNYGYTF
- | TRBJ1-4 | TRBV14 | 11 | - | TGTGCCAGCAGCCATACGGAAAAACTGTTTTTT | CASSHTEKLFF
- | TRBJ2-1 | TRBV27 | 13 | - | TGTGCCAGCACCACCGACAACTACAATGAGCAGTTCTTC | CASTTDNYNEQFF
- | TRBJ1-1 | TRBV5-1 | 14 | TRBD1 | TGCGCCAGCAGCTTGGCCGCAGGGGGCACTGAAGCTTTCTTT | CASSLAAGGTEAFF
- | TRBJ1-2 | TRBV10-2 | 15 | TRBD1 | TGCGCCAGCAGTGAGAACAGGGGAGAAGTTTATGGCTACACCTTC | CASSENRGEVYGYTF
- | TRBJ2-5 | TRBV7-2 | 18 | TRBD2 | TGTGCCAGCAGCTTATCTAGGGCGGGAGGTCTCGTCGGCGTAACCCAGTACTTC | CASSLSRAGGLVGVTQYF
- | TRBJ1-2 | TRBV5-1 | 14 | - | TGCGCCAGCAGCTTGCAGGGGAATCGCTATGGCTACACCTTC | CASSLQGNRYGYTF
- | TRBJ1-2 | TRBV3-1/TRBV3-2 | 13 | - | TGTGCCAGCAGCCAAGATTCCAGGTTTGGCTACACCTTC | CASSQDSRFGYTF
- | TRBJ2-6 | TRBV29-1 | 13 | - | TGCAGCGTTCGGTTCTCTGGGGCCAACGTCCTGACTTTC | CSVRFSGANVLTF
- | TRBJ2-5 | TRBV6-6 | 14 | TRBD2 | TGTGCCAGCAGTCGACTAGCCATCATGGAGACCCAGTACTTC | CASSRLAIMETQYF
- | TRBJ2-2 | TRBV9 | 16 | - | TGTGCCAGCAGCGTAGTCGTCAGGGCCTCCGACGGGGAGCTGTTTTTT | CASSVVVRASDGELFF
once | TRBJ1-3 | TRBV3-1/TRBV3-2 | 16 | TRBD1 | TGTGCCAGCAGCCCTTGGGACAGCTCCTCTGGAAACACCATATATTTT | CASSPWDSSSGNTIYF
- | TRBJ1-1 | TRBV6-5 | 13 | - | TGTGCCAGCAGCCCGACATCGAACACTGAAGCTTTCTTT | CASSPTSNTEAFF
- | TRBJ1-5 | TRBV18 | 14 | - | TGTGCCAGCTCACCAGGGGATAGCAATCAGCCCCAGCATTTT | CASSPGDSNQPQHF
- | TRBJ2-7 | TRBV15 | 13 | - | TGTGCCACCAGCAGGTCGCATAGAGGCGAGCAGTACTTC | CATSRSHRGEQYF
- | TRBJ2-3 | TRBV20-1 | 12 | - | TGCAGTGCTAGTCGCGGCACAGATACGCAGTATTTT | CSASRGTDTQYF
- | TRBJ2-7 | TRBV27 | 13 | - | TGTGCCAGCAGTTTCAACAGGGCGGTCGAGCAGTACTTC | CASSFNRAVEQYF
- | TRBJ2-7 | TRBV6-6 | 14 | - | TGTGCCAGCAGTATCCGGGACGCCTCCTACGAGCAGTACTTC | CASSIRDASYEQYF
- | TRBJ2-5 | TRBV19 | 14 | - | TGTGCCAGTAGTATCGGAGGCTGGCAAGAGACCCAGTACTTC | CASSIGGWQETQYF
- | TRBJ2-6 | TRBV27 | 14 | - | TGTGCCAGCAGTCCTCATCTAGGGGCCAACGTCCTGACTTTC | CASSPHLGANVLTF
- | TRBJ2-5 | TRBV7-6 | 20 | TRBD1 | TGTGCCAGCAGCTCAGAACAGGGGGCTTTAAACGTGGGCCCCATGGAGACCCAGTACTTC | CASSSEQGALNVGPMETQYF
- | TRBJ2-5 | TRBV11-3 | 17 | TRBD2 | TGTGCCAGCAGCTTAGGGGCTACTAGCGGGAGTCTTGAGACCCAGTACTTC | CASSLGATSGSLETQYF
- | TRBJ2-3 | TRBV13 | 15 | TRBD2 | TGTGCCAGCAGCTCGGGACTAGCGGGCTTAGATACGCAGTATTTT | CASSSGLAGLDTQYF
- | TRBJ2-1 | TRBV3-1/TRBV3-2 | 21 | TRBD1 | TGTGCCAGCAGCCAAGCAGCCTTCGAAAAACACGACAGGGGGCTCTACAATGAGCAGTTCTTC | CASSQAAFEKHDRGLYNEQFF
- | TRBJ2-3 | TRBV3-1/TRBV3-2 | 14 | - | TGTGCCAGCAGCCAAGACGACATCACAGATACGCAGTATTTT | CASSQDDITDTQYF
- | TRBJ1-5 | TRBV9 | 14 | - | TGTGCCAGCAGCGTGGGGTTCGGCAATCAGCCCCAGCATTTT | CASSVGFGNQPQHF